This T cell receptor beta chain was captured in a study of neurological immune-mediated disorders. Germline trimming cut 0 bases from V and 8 bases from J; bases unmatched to any gene: 5. Germline V gene data show CDR1 as SGHRS and CDR2 as YFSETQ. This CDR3 is 14 amino acids long. The unsorted libraries had their origin in 2 million PBMCs stored at -80 C. This clonotype appeared a few times. The target antigen is unknown. By 5'RACE with 10-nucleotide random UMIs, the cDNA was made. In TCRdb, the 5' RACE reads were re-called with MiXCR into one record per CDR3 protein. The sample yields 77,000 or so distinct CDR3 sequences, 9.4% seen once. Broader study findings: The study found no CDR3 amino acid sequences shared by expanded clones across subjects, suggesting private repertoires in all groups.

The origin of this receptor is a man in his forties or fifties in good health. The specimen sequenced was PBMCs. The genes are TRBV5-1 and TRBJ1-2; 9 bases agree with TRBD1. The chain's CDR3 is CASSLAGDRDGYTF. The CDR3 coding sequence is TGCGCCAGCAGCTTGGCAGGGGACAGGGACGGCTACACCTTC.